This T cell receptor (beta chain) derives from a study of T cells in tuberculosis. Assay: immunoSEQ multiplex PCR; the TCRdb copy retains only in-frame clones and omits some. The repertoire has about 20,000 clones, approximately 92% of them found once; the top ten carry roughly 15%. Source material: PBMCs. This sequence was found in a donor aged 5-35 years with latent tuberculosis or without tuberculosis infection.

The CDR3 loop reads CASSELGNQPQHF. CDR3 DNA: TGTGCCAGCAGTGAGTTAGGCAATCAGCCCCAGCATTTT. The chain has TRBV2 and TRBJ1-5; D gene uncertain. CDR1 and CDR2 (germline): SNHLY, FYNNEI. The V and J ends lost 3 bases and 2 bases respectively, with 5 bases between them. This CDR3 is built from 13 residues.